These 20 T cell receptor beta chains were sequenced from one sample in a study of technical replicates of blood from several donors. TCRdb keeps only in-frame clones here, not all; method: immunoSEQ multiplex PCR. Of about 82,000 clones detected, roughly 91% appear once; the ten largest clones hold about 0.39%. The sample consisted of T cells isolated from PBMCs. The receptors were sampled from a human donor in good health.

V is TRBV6-4 and J is TRBJ2-7, with 7 nucleotides matching TRBD2. Germline CDR1 MRHNA, CDR2 SNTAGT. Trimming removed 5 bases from V and 3 bases from J; junction bases left unmatched: 16. This CDR3 contains 17 residues. For the CDR3, the DNA is TGTGCCAGCAGTAGGGTCGAGAGACTAGCTGGCCACTACGAGCAGTACTTC. Its protein is CASSRVERLAGHYEQYF.

This chain links TRBV9 with TRBJ2-1; 7 bases are shared with TRBD2. V lost 3 bases to trimming and J lost 0 bases; unmatched junction nucleotides: 3. CDR3 length equals 15 residues. Germline assignment: CDR1 SGDLS and CDR2 YYNGEE. The DNA of the CDR3 is TGTGCCAGCAGCGAGCGACTAGCCTCCTACAATGAGCAGTTCTTC. Encoded protein: CASSERLASYNEQFF.

The chain carries TRBV5-4 and TRBJ1-4; 7 nucleotides match TRBD1. The CDR3 length is 14 residues. Germline-derived CDR1 and CDR2 are SGHNT and YYREEE (reference sequence). V was clipped by 4 bases and J by 7 bases; unmatched bases: 7. This CDR3 is CASSLGQAGEKLFF. The CDR3, as DNA: TGTGCCAGCAGCCTAGGACAGGCAGGTGAAAAACTGTTTTTT.

This chain links TRBV28 with TRBJ2-6; 9 bases align to TRBD2. CDR1 is MDHEN and CDR2 is SYDVKM in the germline V gene. The CDR3 covers 18 residues. The J segment lost 0 bases and the V segment lost 6 bases, leaving 9 bases of the junction unmatched. The CDR3 nucleotides are TGTGCCAGCAGCCCGGGACTAGCTTCCGTCTCTGGGGCCAACGTCCTGACTTTC. This encodes CASSPGLASVSGANVLTF. The full variable domain, with the rest looked up from reference TRBV28 and TRBJ2-6, is DVKVTQSSRYLVKRTGEKVFLECVQDMDHENMFWYRQDPGLGLRLIYFSYDVKMKEKGDIPEGYSVSREKKERFSLILESASTNQTSMYLCASSPGLASVSGANVLTFGAGSRLTVL.

V usage is TRBV7-2 and J usage is TRBJ2-3; 11 bases align to TRBD2. The germline gives CDR1 SGHTA, CDR2 FQGNSA. Unmatched junction bases numbered 11, after V lost 4 bases and J lost 5 bases. This CDR3 has 17 amino acids. Here the CDR3 reads CASSYRLAGPRQDTQYF. In nucleotides, the CDR3 is TGTGCCAGCAGCTACCGACTAGCGGGACCCCGGCAAGATACGCAGTATTTT. The full variable domain, rest sourced from reference TRBV7-2 and TRBJ2-3, is GAGVSQSPSNKVTEKGKDVELRCDPISGHTALYWYRQSLGQGLEFLIYFQGNSAPDKSGLPSDRFSAERTGGSVSTLTIQRTQQEDSAVYLCASSYRLAGPRQDTQYFGPGTRLTVL.

V and J are TRBV29-1 and TRBJ2-3; 9 positions match TRBD1. The CDR3 spans 13 residues. Germline assignment: CDR1 SQVTM and CDR2 ANQGSEA. J was trimmed by 3 bases and V by 4 bases; bases with no gene match: 2. This CDR3 is CSVATGGTDTQYF. The DNA for the CDR3 is TGCAGCGTTGCGACAGGGGGAACAGATACGCAGTATTTT.

This clone was counted a single time. The CDR3 DNA sequence: TGCGCCAGCAGTTTAGCGGGAGAGAGCTCCTACGAGCAGTACTTC. It codes for CASSLAGESSYEQYF. This rearrangement joins TRBV5-1 to TRBJ2-7; 9 nucleotides line up with TRBD2. This CDR3 comprises 15 residues. After removal of 5 bases from V and 0 bases from J, the junction contained 6 bases not matched to a gene. Germline V gene sequence: CDR1 SGHRS, CDR2 YFSETQ.

The chain is built from TRBV11-2 and TRBJ1-1, with TRBD1 matching over 8 bases. The J segment lost 4 bases and the V segment lost 3 bases, leaving 7 bases of the junction unmatched. This CDR3 has 15 amino acids. The germline CDR1 and CDR2 sequences are SGHAT and FQNNGV. In DNA form, the CDR3 reads TGTGCCAGCAGCTTTCAGGGGGCAGGAACCACTGAAGCTTTCTTT. Amino acid sequence: CASSFQGAGTTEAFF. Complete variable domain (other parts from reference TRBV11-2 and TRBJ1-1): EAGVAQSPRYKIIEKRQSVAFWCNPISGHATLYWYQQILGQGPKLLIQFQNNGVVDDSQLPKDRFSAERLKGVDSTLKIQPAKLEDSAVYLCASSFQGAGTTEAFFGQGTRLTVV.

The gene calls are TRBV6-1 and TRBJ2-1, with 13 bases matching TRBD2. The V segment lost 3 bases and the J segment 7 bases; nucleotides outside the gene matches: 3. Germline CDR1 is MNHNS and CDR2 is SASEGT. The CDR3 is 15 amino acids. The DNA for the CDR3 is TGTGCCAGCAGTGACTGGACTAGCGGGAGAAATGAGCAGTTCTTC. As protein: CASSDWTSGRNEQFF.

The V and J genes are TRBV6-6 and TRBJ2-7; 8 nucleotides agree with TRBD2. V was pared by 7 bases and J by 3 bases, with 11 bases of the junction left unmatched. The CDR3 spans 15 residues. Germline CDR1 and CDR2: MNHNY and SVGAGI (reference sequence). The CDR3 DNA sequence: TGTGCCAGCACCGCCTCCTCTACTAGCGGCTACGAGCAGTACTTC. It specifies CASTASSTSGYEQYF.

J is TRBJ1-2 and V is TRBV11-3, with TRBD1 as a possible D gene (6 bases). From germline, CDR1 is SGHNT and CDR2 YENEEA. This CDR3 has 13 amino acids. Trimming took 5 bases from V and 7 from J, leaving 14 bases between them. The CDR3 sequence is CASSPGQSSGYTF. In nucleotides, the CDR3 is TGTGCCAGCAGCCCCGGACAGTCCTCTGGCTACACCTTC.

This clone was picked up one time. The CDR3 DNA reads as TGCGCCAGCAGGCGGACAGAGTTAAGCGAAAAACTGTTTTTT. This sequence encodes CASRRTELSEKLFF. This chain links TRBV4-1 with TRBJ1-4, with D possibly TRBD1 on 6 matching bases. The CDR3 totals 14 residues. Trimming took off 6 bases at V and 8 bases at J, with 16 bases between the two ends. Germline CDR1 reads MGHRA; CDR2 reads YSYEKL.

The V and J genes are TRBV9 and TRBJ1-4; TRBD1 is a possible D gene (6 bases). The V end lost 3 bases, the J end lost 5 bases, and 17 bases lay between the germline ends. There are 16 residues in the CDR3. The germline gives CDR1 SGDLS, CDR2 YYNGEE. CDR3 region: CASSGGTGTPNEKLFF. CDR3 DNA sequence: TGTGCCAGCAGCGGAGGAACCGGGACACCGAATGAAAAACTGTTTTTT. The full variable domain, completed using reference TRBV9 and TRBJ1-4, is DSGVTQTPKHLITATGQRVTLRCSPRSGDLSVYWYQQSLDQGLQFLIQYYNGEERAKGNILERFSAQQFPDLHSELNLSSLELGDSALYFCASSGGTGTPNEKLFFGSGTQLSVL.

The V and J genes are TRBV14 and TRBJ1-2; D perhaps matches TRBD1 (5 bases). Germline values: CDR1 SGHDN, CDR2 FVKESK. V was cut by 0 bases and J by 3 bases, with 5 bases left in between. This CDR3 is built from 13 residues. Here the CDR3 reads CASSQEGDYGYTF. CDR3 sequence (DNA): TGTGCCAGCAGCCAAGAAGGGGACTATGGCTACACCTTC.

The chain is built from TRBV15 and TRBJ2-7, with 8 nucleotides matching TRBD1. The V gene's germline CDR1 is LNHNV and CDR2 YYDKDF (reference sequence). The CDR3 is 14 amino acids. V shed 3 bases and J 5 bases; nucleotides not matched to a gene: 6. The CDR3 loop reads CATSSADRVNEQYF. DNA of the CDR3: TGTGCCACCAGCAGCGCGGACAGGGTCAACGAGCAGTACTTC. Full variable domain (rest looked up from reference TRBV15 and TRBJ2-7): DAMVIQNPRYQVTQFGKPVTLSCSQTLNHNVMYWYQQKSSQAPKLLFHYYDKDFNNEADTPDNFQSRRPNTSFCFLDIRSPGLGDTAMYLCATSSADRVNEQYFGPGTRLTVT.

The chain links TRBV6-6 to TRBJ2-7, with D possibly being TRBD2 (5 bases). Germline V gene sequence: CDR1 MNHNY, CDR2 SVGAGI (reference sequence). The ends were cut back, 2 bases at V and 3 bases at J, with 14 bases in the middle. This CDR3 is 15 amino acids long. This CDR3 is CASSYRPRGSYEQYF. Written as DNA, the CDR3 is TGTGCCAGCAGTTACCGCCCCAGAGGGAGCTACGAGCAGTACTTC.

This clone was counted only a few times. The J gene is TRBJ2-1, the V gene TRBV14; 11 nucleotides agree with TRBD2. CDR1 and CDR2 from the germline V gene are SGHDN and FVKESK. J lost 9 bases, V lost 11 bases, and 9 bases had no gene match. The CDR3 contains 13 residues. The chain's CDR3 is CAVNSGRGGEQFF. In DNA form, the CDR3 reads TGTGCCGTGAATAGCGGGAGGGGCGGTGAGCAGTTCTTC.

The V gene is TRBV11-3, the J gene TRBJ1-2, with TRBD1 matching over 7 bases. V gave up 5 bases and J gave up 4 bases; unmatched junction bases: 10. The CDR3 length is 15 residues. The germline V gene encodes CDR1 SGHNT and CDR2 YENEEA. CDR3 nucleotide sequence: TGTGCCAGCAGCACGAACGGGGGACAGTCCTATGGCTACACCTTC. Amino acids: CASSTNGGQSYGYTF.

The gene calls are TRBV9 and TRBJ1-2; D is possibly TRBD1 (6 bases). The V and J ends lost 0 bases and 2 bases respectively, with 11 bases between them. Germline CDR1 is SGDLS and CDR2 is YYNGEE. The CDR3 length is 15 residues. The CDR3 loop reads CASSVESGGNYGYTF. The DNA of the CDR3 is TGTGCCAGCAGCGTAGAATCTGGGGGCAACTATGGCTACACCTTC.

V and J are TRBV28 and TRBJ2-7; 10 positions agree with TRBD2. After removal of 3 bases from V and 9 bases from J, the junction contained 8 bases not matched to a gene. Germline values: CDR1 MDHEN, CDR2 SYDVKM. CDR3 length equals 14 residues. In DNA form, the CDR3 reads TGTGCCAGCAGTTTTAGCGGGGGGTACGTTGGGCAGTACTTC. It translates to CASSFSGGYVGQYF.